The 8 T cell receptor beta chains below come from one sample, sequenced in a study of cytomegalovirus exposure and HLA in healthy donors. The PCR ran on 60 Vbeta and 13 Jbeta primers. The protocol was immunoSEQ multiplex PCR, while the TCRdb copy is restricted to in-frame clones and leaves out a portion. The data hold about 210,000 clones, with around four fifths observed a single time. The sequenced material came from PBMCs. The receptor source for this set is a woman aged 50 to 60 in good health and CMV-seropositive.

The genes are TRBV10-3 and TRBJ1-1, with TRBD1 as a possible D gene (6 bases). Trimming stripped 11 bases from V and 0 bases from J, with 13 bases between. The CDR3 totals 13 residues. Germline V lookup: CDR1 ENHRY, CDR2 SYGVKD. This CDR3 reads CASRTAMNTEAFF. CDR3 bases: TGTGCCTCTCGGACAGCTATGAACACTGAAGCTTTCTTT.

The rearrangement joins TRBV5-1 to TRBJ2-3, with 10 positions matching TRBD1. The CDR3 sequence is 15 residues long. V trimming: 3 bases; J trimming: 4 bases; junction bases outside the gene matches: 5. Per the germline V gene, CDR1 is SGHRS and CDR2 is YFSETQ. CDR3: CASSSFGQGADTQYF. The CDR3 coding sequence is TGCGCCAGCAGCTCTTTTGGACAGGGGGCAGATACGCAGTATTTT.

The chain links TRBV7-2 to TRBJ1-1, with 8 positions matching TRBD1. The germline CDR1 and CDR2 sequences are SGHTA and FQGNSA. The CDR3 consists of 16 residues. After removal of 5 bases from V and 5 bases from J, the junction contained 13 bases not matched to a gene. DNA for the CDR3: TGTGCCAGCAGCACCCGGACAGGGATTTGGAAAACTGAAGCTTTCTTT. This encodes CASSTRTGIWKTEAFF.

This rearrangement joins TRBV4-1 to TRBJ2-5; tentative D call: TRBD1 (6 bases). This CDR3 has 15 amino acids. The V gene lost 5 bases and the J gene lost 0 bases, with 13 bases spanning the gap. Germline CDR1 reads MGHRA; CDR2 reads YSYEKL. CDR3 DNA: TGCGCCAGCAGCTCCCCGGACAGAAACCAAGAGACCCAGTACTTC. Protein sequence: CASSSPDRNQETQYF.

The rearrangement joins TRBV9 to TRBJ2-3; a weak D match, TRBD1 (6 bases). Germline V gives CDR1 SGDLS, CDR2 YYNGEE. The CDR3 covers 18 residues. Deletions cut 0 bases from V and 3 bases from J, with 20 bases between. In nucleotides, the CDR3 is TGTGCCAGCAGCGTAGAGCAGGGGACCATCGACTTGACAGATACGCAGTATTTT. This sequence encodes CASSVEQGTIDLTDTQYF.

The chain joins TRBV18 to TRBJ2-7, with D hard to call. The germline V and J ends were trimmed by 3 bases and 5 bases, with 23 bases remaining between them. The CDR3 consists of 17 residues. The germline V gene has CDR1 KGHSH and CDR2 LQKENI. The DNA for the CDR3 is TGTGCCAGCTCACCGACGGCATCCTACGGGTCCCCTAACGAGCAGTACTTC. Translation: CASSPTASYGSPNEQYF.

The genes are TRBV6-1 and TRBJ2-2; possible D gene TRBD1, 6 bases. Trimming removed 6 bases from V and 7 bases from J, with 12 bases in between. Germline V gene data show CDR1 as MNHNS and CDR2 as SASEGT. The CDR3 is made up of 13 amino acids. CDR3 nucleotides: TGTGCCAGCAGGTTTAAGGGGGACGGGGAGCTGTTTTTT. It is translated as CASRFKGDGELFF.

The chain couples TRBV7-2 to TRBJ1-1; 9 bases agree with TRBD1. This CDR3 comprises 15 residues. V shed 1 base and J 7 bases; nucleotides not matched to a gene: 7. Germline assignment: CDR1 SGHTA and CDR2 FQGNSA. CDR3: CASSLVGQGTGEAFF. The CDR3 nucleotides are TGTGCCAGCAGCTTAGTGGGACAGGGTACAGGTGAAGCTTTCTTT.